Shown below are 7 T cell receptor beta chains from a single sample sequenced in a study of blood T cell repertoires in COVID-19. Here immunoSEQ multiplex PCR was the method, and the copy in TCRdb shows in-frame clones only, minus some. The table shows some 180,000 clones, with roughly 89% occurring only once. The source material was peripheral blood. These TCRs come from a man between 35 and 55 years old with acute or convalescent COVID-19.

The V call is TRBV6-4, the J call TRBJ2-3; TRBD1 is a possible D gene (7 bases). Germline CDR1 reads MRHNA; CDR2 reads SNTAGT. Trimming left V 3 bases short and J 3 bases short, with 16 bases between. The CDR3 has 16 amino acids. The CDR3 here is CASSEGTARGTDTQYF. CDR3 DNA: TGTGCCAGCAGTGAGGGGACAGCCCGGGGGACAGATACGCAGTATTTT.

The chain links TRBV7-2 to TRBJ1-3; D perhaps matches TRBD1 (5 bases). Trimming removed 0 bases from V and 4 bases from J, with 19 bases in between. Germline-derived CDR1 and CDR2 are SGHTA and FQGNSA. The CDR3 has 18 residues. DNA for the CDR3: TGTGCCAGCAGCTTAGCACCCCTCAGGGACTTGAAGGGAAACACCATATATTTT. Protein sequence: CASSLAPLRDLKGNTIYF.

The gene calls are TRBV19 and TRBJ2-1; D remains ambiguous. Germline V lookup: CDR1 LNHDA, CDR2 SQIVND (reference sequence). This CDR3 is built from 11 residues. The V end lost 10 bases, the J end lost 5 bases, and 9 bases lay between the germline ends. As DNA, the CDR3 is TGTGCCACTTCACAGCACAATGAGCAGTTCTTC. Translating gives CATSQHNEQFF.

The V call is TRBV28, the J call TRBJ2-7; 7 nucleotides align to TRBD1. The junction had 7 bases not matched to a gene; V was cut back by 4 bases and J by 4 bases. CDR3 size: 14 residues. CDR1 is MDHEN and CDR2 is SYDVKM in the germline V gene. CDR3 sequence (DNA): TGTGCCAGCAGTTCACCCGGGACAGTATACGAGCAGTACTTC. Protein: CASSSPGTVYEQYF. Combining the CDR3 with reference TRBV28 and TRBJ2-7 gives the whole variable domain DVKVTQSSRYLVKRTGEKVFLECVQDMDHENMFWYRQDPGLGLRLIYFSYDVKMKEKGDIPEGYSVSREKKERFSLILESASTNQTSMYLCASSSPGTVYEQYFGPGTRLTVT.

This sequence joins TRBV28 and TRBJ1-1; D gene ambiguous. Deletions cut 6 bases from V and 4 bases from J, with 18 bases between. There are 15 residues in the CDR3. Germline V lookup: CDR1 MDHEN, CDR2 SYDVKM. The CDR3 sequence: CASSVFGEGGTEAFF. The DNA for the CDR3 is TGTGCCAGCAGCGTGTTTGGGGAGGGAGGCACTGAAGCTTTCTTT.

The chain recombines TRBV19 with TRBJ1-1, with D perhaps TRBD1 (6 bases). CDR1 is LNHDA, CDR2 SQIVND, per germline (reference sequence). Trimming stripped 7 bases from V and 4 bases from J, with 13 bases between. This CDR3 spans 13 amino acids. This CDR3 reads CASTVTGRTEAFF. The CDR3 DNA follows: TGTGCCAGTACTGTTACAGGGCGCACTGAAGCTTTCTTT. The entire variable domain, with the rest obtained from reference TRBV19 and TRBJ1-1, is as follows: DGGITQSPKYLFRKEGQNVTLSCEQNLNHDAMYWYRQDPGQGLRLIYYSQIVNDFQKGDIAEGYSVSREKKESFPLTVTSAQKNPTAFYLCASTVTGRTEAFFGQGTRLTVV.

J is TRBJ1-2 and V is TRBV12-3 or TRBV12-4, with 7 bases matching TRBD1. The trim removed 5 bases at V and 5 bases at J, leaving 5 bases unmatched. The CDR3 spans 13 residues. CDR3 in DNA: TGTGCCAGCAGTCCTGGGACAGAGTATGGCTACACCTTC. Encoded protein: CASSPGTEYGYTF.